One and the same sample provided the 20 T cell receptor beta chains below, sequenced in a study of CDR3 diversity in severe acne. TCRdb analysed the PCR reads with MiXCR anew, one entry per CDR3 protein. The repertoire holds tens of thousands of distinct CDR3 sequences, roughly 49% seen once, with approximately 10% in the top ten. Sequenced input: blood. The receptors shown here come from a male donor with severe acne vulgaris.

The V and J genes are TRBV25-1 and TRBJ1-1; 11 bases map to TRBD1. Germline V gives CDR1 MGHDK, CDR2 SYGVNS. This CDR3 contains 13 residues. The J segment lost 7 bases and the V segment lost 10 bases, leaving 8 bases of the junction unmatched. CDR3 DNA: TGTGCCACCCGGGACAGGGGGGAAATTGAAGCTTTCTTT. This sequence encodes CATRDRGEIEAFF.

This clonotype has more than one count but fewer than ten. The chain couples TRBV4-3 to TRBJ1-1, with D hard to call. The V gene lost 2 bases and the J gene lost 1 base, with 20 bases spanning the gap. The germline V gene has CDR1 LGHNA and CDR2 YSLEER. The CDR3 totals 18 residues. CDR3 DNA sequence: TGCGCCAGCAGCCAACGAGGTCTATGGCAAAACAGGAACACTGAAGCTTTCTTT. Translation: CASSQRGLWQNRNTEAFF.

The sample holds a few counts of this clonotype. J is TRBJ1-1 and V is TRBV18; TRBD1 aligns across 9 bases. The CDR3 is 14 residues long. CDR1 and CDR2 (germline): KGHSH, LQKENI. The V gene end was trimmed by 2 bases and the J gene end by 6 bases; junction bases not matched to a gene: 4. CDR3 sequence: CASSPRTGVPEAFF. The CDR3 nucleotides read TGTGCCAGCTCACCAAGGACAGGGGTGCCTGAAGCTTTCTTT.

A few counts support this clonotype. Here the CDR3 DNA reads TGCAGTGCTAGTCCAGGAGCGGACTATGGCTACACCTTC. Protein sequence: CSASPGADYGYTF. This chain connects TRBV20-1 to TRBJ1-2; no clear D gene. CDR1 and CDR2 (germline): DFQATT, SNEGSKA (reference sequence). The CDR3 consists of 13 residues. Between the trimmed V and J ends, which lost 3 bases and 3 bases, there was a span of 11 bases.

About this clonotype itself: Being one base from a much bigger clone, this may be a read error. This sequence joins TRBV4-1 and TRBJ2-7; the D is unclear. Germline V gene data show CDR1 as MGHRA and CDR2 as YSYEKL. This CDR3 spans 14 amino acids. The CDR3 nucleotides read TGCGCCAGCAGCAAAGATGACATCCCCGGCGAGCAGTACTTC. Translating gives CASSKDDIPGEQYF.

Here the CDR3 reads CSVRQGADYGYTF. The CDR3, as DNA: TGCAGCGTGCGACAGGGGGCTGACTATGGCTACACCTTC. V is TRBV29-1 and J is TRBJ1-2; 10 nucleotides match TRBD1. V lost 6 bases, J lost 3 bases, and 4 bases stayed unmatched. Germline CDR1 reads SQVTM; CDR2 reads ANQGSEA. This CDR3 has 13 residues.

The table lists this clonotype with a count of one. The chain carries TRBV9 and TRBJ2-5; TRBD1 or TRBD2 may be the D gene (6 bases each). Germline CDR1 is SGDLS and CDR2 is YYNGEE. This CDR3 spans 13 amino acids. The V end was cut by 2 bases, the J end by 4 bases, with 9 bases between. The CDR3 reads CASSVGGTETQYF. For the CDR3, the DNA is TGTGCCAGCAGCGTCGGGGGCACAGAGACCCAGTACTTC. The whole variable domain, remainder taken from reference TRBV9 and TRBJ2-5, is DSGVTQTPKHLITATGQRVTLRCSPRSGDLSVYWYQQSLDQGLQFLIQYYNGEERAKGNILERFSAQQFPDLHSELNLSSLELGDSALYFCASSVGGTETQYFGPGTRLLVL.

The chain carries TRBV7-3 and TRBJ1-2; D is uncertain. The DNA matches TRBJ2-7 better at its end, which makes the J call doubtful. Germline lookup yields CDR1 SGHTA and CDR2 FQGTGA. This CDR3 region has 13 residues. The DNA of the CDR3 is TGTGCCAGCAGCTTAACCCCGGCTTGCGAGCAGTACTTC. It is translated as CASSLTPACEQYF.

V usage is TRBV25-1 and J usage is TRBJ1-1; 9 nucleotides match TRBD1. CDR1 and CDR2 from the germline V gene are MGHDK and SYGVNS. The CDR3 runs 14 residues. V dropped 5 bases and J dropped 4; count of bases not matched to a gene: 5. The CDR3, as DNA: TGTGCCAGCAGTAGGGGACAGGGAGGCACTGAAGCTTTCTTT. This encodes CASSRGQGGTEAFF.

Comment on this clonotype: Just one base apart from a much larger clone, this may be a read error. The CDR3 spells CSASPGTGGTEALF. The CDR3 nucleotides read TGCAGTGCTAGCCCCGGGACAGGGGGCACTGAAGCTCTCTTT. J is TRBJ1-1 and V is TRBV20-1; 12 bases map to TRBD1. This CDR3 has 14 residues. Per the germline V gene, CDR1 is DFQATT and CDR2 is SNEGSKA (reference sequence).

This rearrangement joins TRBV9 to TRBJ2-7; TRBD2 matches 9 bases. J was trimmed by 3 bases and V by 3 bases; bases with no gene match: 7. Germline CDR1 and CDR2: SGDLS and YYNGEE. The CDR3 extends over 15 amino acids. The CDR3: CASSALAGVGYEQYF. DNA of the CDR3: TGTGCCAGCAGCGCATTAGCGGGAGTGGGCTACGAGCAGTACTTC. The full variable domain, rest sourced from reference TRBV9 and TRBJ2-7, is DSGVTQTPKHLITATGQRVTLRCSPRSGDLSVYWYQQSLDQGLQFLIQYYNGEERAKGNILERFSAQQFPDLHSELNLSSLELGDSALYFCASSALAGVGYEQYFGPGTRLTVT.

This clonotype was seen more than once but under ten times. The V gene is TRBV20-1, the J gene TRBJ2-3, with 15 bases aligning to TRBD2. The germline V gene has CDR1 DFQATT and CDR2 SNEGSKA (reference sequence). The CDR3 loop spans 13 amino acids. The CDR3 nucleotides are TGCAGCAGGACTAGCGGGAGGGCGAATACGCAGTATTTT. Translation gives CSRTSGRANTQYF.

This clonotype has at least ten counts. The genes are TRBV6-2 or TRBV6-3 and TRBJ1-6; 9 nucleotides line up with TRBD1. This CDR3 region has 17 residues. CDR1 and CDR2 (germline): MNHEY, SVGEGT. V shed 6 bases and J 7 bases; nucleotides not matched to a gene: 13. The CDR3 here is CASRSPPGTGRNSPLHF. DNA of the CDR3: TGTGCCAGCAGGAGTCCGCCCGGGACAGGGCGAAATTCACCCCTCCACTTT.

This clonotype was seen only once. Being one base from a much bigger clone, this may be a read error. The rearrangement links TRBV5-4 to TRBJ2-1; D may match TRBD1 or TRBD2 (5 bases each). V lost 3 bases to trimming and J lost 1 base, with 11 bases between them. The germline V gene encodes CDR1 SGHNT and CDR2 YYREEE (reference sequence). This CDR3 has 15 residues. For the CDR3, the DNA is TGTGCCAGCAGCTCTGGGGGTGAATCCTACAATGAGCAGTTCTTC. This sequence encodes CASSSGGESYNEQFF.

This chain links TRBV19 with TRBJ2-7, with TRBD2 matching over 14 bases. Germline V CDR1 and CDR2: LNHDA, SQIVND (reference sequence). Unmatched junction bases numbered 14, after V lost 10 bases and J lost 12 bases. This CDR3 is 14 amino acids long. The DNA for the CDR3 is TGTGCCACCCGTTTCGGGACTAGCGGGAGTAGACTGTACTTC. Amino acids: CATRFGTSGSRLYF.

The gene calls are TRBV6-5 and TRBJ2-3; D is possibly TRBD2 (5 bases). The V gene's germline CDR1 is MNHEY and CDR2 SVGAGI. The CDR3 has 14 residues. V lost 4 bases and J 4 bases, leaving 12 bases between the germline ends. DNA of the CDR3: TGTGCCAGCAGTTGGACGGAGGCGGCAGATACGCAGTATTTT. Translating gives CASSWTEAADTQYF.

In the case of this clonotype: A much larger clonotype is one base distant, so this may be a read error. CDR3: CASSAGLPHEQYF. DNA for the CDR3: TGTGCCAGCAGCGCGGGACTACCCCACGAGCAGTACTTC. The V gene is TRBV5-6, the J gene TRBJ2-7, with 7 bases that match TRBD2. Germline values: CDR1 SGHDT, CDR2 YYEEEE. CDR3 length: 13 residues. V was clipped by 4 bases and J by 5 bases; unmatched bases: 6.

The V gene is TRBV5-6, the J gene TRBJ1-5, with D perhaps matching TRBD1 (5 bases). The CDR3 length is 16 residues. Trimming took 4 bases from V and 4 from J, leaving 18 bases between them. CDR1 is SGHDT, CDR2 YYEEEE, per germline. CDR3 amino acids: CASSPWGGDFNQPQHF. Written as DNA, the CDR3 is TGTGCCAGCAGCCCATGGGGAGGGGACTTTAATCAGCCCCAGCATTTT.

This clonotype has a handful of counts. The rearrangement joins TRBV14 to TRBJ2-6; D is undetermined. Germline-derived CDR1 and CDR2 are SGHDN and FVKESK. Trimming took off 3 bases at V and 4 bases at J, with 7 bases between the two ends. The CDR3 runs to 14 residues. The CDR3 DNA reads TGTGCCAGCAGCCAGGGGTTGGGGGCCAACGTCCTGACTTTC. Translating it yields CASSQGLGANVLTF.

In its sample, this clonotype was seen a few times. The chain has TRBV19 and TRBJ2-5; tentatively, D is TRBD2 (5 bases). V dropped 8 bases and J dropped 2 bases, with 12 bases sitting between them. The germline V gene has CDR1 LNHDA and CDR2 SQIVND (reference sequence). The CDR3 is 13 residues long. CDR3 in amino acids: CASPGRGQETQYF. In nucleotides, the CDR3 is TGTGCCAGTCCCGGCCGGGGACAAGAGACCCAGTACTTC.